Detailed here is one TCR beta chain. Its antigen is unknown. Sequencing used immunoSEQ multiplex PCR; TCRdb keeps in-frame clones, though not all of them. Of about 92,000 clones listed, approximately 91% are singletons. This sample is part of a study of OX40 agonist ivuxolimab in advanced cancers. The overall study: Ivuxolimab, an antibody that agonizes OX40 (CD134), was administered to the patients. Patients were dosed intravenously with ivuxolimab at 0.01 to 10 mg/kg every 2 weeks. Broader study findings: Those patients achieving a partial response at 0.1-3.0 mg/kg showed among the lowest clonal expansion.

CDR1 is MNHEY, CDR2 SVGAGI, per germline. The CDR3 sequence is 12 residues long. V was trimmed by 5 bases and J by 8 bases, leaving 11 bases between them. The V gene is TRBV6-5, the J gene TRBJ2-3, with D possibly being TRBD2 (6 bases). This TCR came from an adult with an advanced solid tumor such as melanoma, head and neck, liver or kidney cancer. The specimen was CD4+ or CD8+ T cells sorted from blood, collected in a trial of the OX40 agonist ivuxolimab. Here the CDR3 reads CASSPEGGTQYF. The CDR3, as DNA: TGTGCCAGCAGTCCCGAGGGAGGTACGCAGTATTTT.